Following are 3 T cell receptor beta chains from one sample sequenced in a study of cytomegalovirus exposure and HLA in healthy donors. Assay used: immunoSEQ multiplex PCR; TCRdb lists only in-frame clones, some missing. Here the sample spans about 140,000 clones, 70% to 85% being singletons. Specimen: PBMCs. These receptors were taken from a man aged 30 to 45 in good health and CMV-seropositive.

V usage is TRBV9 and J usage is TRBJ2-1; D may be TRBD2 (6 bases). CDR3 length: 18 amino acids. The germline V gene has CDR1 SGDLS and CDR2 YYNGEE. V was clipped by 0 bases and J by 0 bases, with 16 bases between them. The CDR3 DNA follows: TGTGCCAGCAGCGTAGTTAGCGGTAGTATGAGCTCCTACAATGAGCAGTTCTTC. Encoded protein: CASSVVSGSMSSYNEQFF.

The CDR3 bases are TGTGCCAGCAGTATCGGAGGACAGACGAGCTCCTACGAGCAGTACTTC. Protein: CASSIGGQTSSYEQYF. The chain uses TRBV28 and TRBJ2-7; the D gene is possibly TRBD1 (6 bases). The ends were cut back, 5 bases at V and 0 bases at J, with 17 bases in the middle. Germline V lookup: CDR1 MDHEN, CDR2 SYDVKM. This CDR3 spans 16 amino acids.

The rearrangement links TRBV15 to TRBJ1-4; tentative D call: TRBD1 (5 bases). V was pared by 0 bases and J by 0 bases, with 11 bases between. This CDR3 region has 17 residues. Germline CDR1 reads LNHNV; CDR2 reads YYDKDF (reference sequence). The CDR3 nucleotides read TGTGCCACCAGCAGAGATCCAACAGGTGCAACTAATGAAAAACTGTTTTTT. This sequence encodes CATSRDPTGATNEKLFF.